This record covers a single T cell receptor beta chain. This entry belongs to a study of blood T cell repertoires in COVID-19. The wider study: Samples representing acute and convalescent COVID-19 were sourced from the United States, Italy and Spain.

Generated by immunoSEQ multiplex PCR, the TCRdb table keeps only in-frame clones and is missing some. Seen here are around 290,000 clones, about 89% observed once, and the top ten hold about 4.6%. The sequence was obtained from a man aged 40-50 years with acute or convalescent COVID-19. Source material: peripheral blood.

This chain's CDR3 is CASSLGRRTGEFDEQFF. As DNA, the CDR3 is TGTGCCAGCAGCTTAGGTCGTAGGACAGGGGAATTTGATGAGCAGTTCTTC. This chain connects TRBV11-3 to TRBJ2-1; 9 bases align to TRBD1. Germline assignment: CDR1 SGHNT and CDR2 YENEEA. The CDR3 is made up of 17 amino acids. The trim removed 1 base at V and 8 bases at J, leaving 12 bases unmatched.